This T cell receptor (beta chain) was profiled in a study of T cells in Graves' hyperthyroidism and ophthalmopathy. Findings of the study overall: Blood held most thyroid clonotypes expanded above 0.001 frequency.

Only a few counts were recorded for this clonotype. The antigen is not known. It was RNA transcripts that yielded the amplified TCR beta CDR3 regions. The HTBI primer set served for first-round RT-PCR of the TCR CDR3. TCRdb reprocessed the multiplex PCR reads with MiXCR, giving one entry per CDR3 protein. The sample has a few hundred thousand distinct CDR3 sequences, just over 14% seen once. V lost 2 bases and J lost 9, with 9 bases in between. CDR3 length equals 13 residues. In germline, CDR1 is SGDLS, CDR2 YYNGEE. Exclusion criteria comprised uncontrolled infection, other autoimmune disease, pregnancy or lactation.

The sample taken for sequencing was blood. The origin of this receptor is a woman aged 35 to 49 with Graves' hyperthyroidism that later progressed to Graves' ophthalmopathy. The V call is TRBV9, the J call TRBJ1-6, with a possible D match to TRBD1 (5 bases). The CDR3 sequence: CASSVGEGSPLHF. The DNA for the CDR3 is TGTGCCAGCAGCGTGGGGGAGGGTTCACCCCTCCACTTT.